This T cell receptor (beta chain) was captured in a study of blood T cell repertoires in COVID-19. TCRdb keeps only in-frame clones here, not all; method: immunoSEQ multiplex PCR. Of around 81,000 clones listed, about 91% are singletons. This CDR3 has 17 amino acids. Trimming left V 4 bases short and J 0 bases short, with 17 bases between. Germline V gene sequence: CDR1 MNHEY, CDR2 SVGEGT. This TCR came from a woman of 80 years or more with acute or convalescent COVID-19. The sample comprised peripheral blood. The chain uses TRBV6-2 or TRBV6-3 and TRBJ2-3, with D possibly being TRBD1 (5 bases). The CDR3 DNA reads as TGTGCCAGCAGTTCCCCTGGGGTTGGGGCTAGCACAGATACGCAGTATTTT. This sequence encodes CASSSPGVGASTDTQYF.